This TCR beta chain appears in the sequencing data of a study of long-term antiretroviral therapy in people with HIV. Run at survey level, the immunoSEQ assay was version v3.0. Assay: immunoSEQ multiplex PCR; the TCRdb copy retains only in-frame clones and omits some. The sample holds more than 20,000 clones, more than 65% seen once. This clone was seen a handful of times. Antigen specificity is unknown. Overall study findings and caveats: Clones with expansion before ART led the repertoire at all time points. For ART adherence, viral resistance and therapy changes, no data were available.

Sample: unsorted PBMCs, taken 0.3 years after starting antiretroviral therapy. This TCR was sampled from a man aged 50-59 years with HIV.

The CDR3 sequence: CASSLYGYNEKLFF. The CDR3 coding sequence is TGTGCCAGCAGTTTATATGGCTACAATGAAAAACTGTTTTTT. The chain has TRBV28 and TRBJ1-4; D is ambiguous. With 1 base removed from V and 5 bases from J, the gap between germline ends came to 8 bases. CDR1 is MDHEN and CDR2 is SYDVKM in the germline V gene. This CDR3 has 14 amino acids. The variable domain in full, completed from reference TRBV28 and TRBJ1-4, reads DVKVTQSSRYLVKRTGEKVFLECVQDMDHENMFWYRQDPGLGLRLIYFSYDVKMKEKGDIPEGYSVSREKKERFSLILESASTNQTSMYLCASSLYGYNEKLFFGSGTQLSVL.